A single sample gave rise to the 10 T cell receptor beta chains below, sequenced in a study of T cell repertoires in cytomegalovirus infection. These receptors have no identified antigens. TCRdb analysed the reads with MiXCR anew, one entry per CDR3 protein. The sample includes hundreds of thousands of distinct CDR3 sequences, 25% to 35% of them seen just once. Sequenced material: cultured PBMCs, taken from culture after CMV antigen stimulation. The receptors come from a human donor in good health (CMV status not recorded). Some clones in this sample may be carry-over from other donors' samples.

Many counts were recorded for this clonotype. The V gene is TRBV7-2, the J gene TRBJ2-3; 8 bases align to TRBD2. This CDR3 has 16 amino acids. Germline V CDR1 and CDR2: SGHTA, FQGNSA. The trim removed 5 bases at V and 5 bases at J, leaving 12 bases unmatched. CDR3 coding DNA: TGTGCCAGCAGCCTGACAGCGGGAGCATACGGAGATACGCAGTATTTT. Residues: CASSLTAGAYGDTQYF.

The chain uses TRBV2 and TRBJ2-6, with TRBD1 matching over 7 bases. The J segment lost 7 bases and the V segment lost 9 bases, leaving 9 bases of the junction unmatched. CDR1 and CDR2 from the germline V gene are SNHLY and FYNNEI. The CDR3 sequence is 14 residues long. CDR3 bases: TGTGCCAGGAGTACGACAGGGAGTGCCAACGTCCTGACTTTC. Protein sequence: CARSTTGSANVLTF.

Only a few counts were recorded for this clonotype. The rearrangement links TRBV6-1 to TRBJ2-2; D uncertain. The CDR3 length is 12 residues. Per the germline V gene, CDR1 is MNHNS and CDR2 is SASEGT. V was cut by 6 bases and J by 8 bases, with 10 bases left in between. CDR3 protein: CASRPLGGELFF. The DNA for the CDR3 is TGTGCCAGCAGGCCGTTAGGGGGGGAGCTGTTTTTT.

The CDR3 DNA is TGTGCCAGCAGCCCCGTAAAAGAGACCCAGTACTTC. It yields the protein CASSPVKETQYF. This chain links TRBV7-6 with TRBJ2-5; D is unclear. The CDR3 is made up of 12 amino acids. Germline lookup yields CDR1 SGHVS and CDR2 FNYEAQ. Trimming left V 5 bases short and J 3 bases short, with 7 bases between.

This clonotype was recorded a few times. V and J are TRBV7-2 and TRBJ2-7; TRBD2 aligns across 10 bases. The CDR3 is made up of 18 amino acids. From germline, CDR1 is SGHTA and CDR2 FQGNSA. The trim removed 6 bases at V and 0 bases at J, leaving 14 bases unmatched. CDR3 nucleotides: TGTGCCAGCAGACCGGGGGGAACTAGCGGGGTGAGCTCCTACGAGCAGTACTTC. It codes for CASRPGGTSGVSSYEQYF. The full variable domain, in which reference TRBV7-2 and TRBJ2-7 provide the parts outside the CDR3, is GAGVSQSPSNKVTEKGKDVELRCDPISGHTALYWYRQSLGQGLEFLIYFQGNSAPDKSGLPSDRFSAERTGGSVSTLTIQRTQQEDSAVYLCASRPGGTSGVSSYEQYFGPGTRLTVT.

This clonotype was seen at least ten times. The chain employs TRBV3-1 and TRBJ2-2, with TRBD2 matching 11 bases. Germline values: CDR1 LGHDT, CDR2 YNNKEL (reference sequence). V lost 4 bases and J lost 5; bases outside the gene matches: 3. This CDR3 is built from 15 residues. The CDR3 here is CASSRLAGLTGELFF. The CDR3 DNA follows: TGTGCCAGCAGCCGACTAGCGGGGCTAACCGGGGAGCTGTTTTTT. The whole variable domain, filled in from reference TRBV3-1 and TRBJ2-2, reads DTAVSQTPKYLVTQMGNDKSIKCEQNLGHDTMYWYKQDSKKFLKIMFSYNNKELIINETVPNRFSPKSPDKAHLNLHINSLELGDSAVYFCASSRLAGLTGELFFGEGSRLTVL.

V usage is TRBV27 and J usage is TRBJ1-2; 8 nucleotides agree with TRBD1. Unmatched junction bases numbered 6, after V lost 6 bases and J lost 6 bases. The CDR3 runs to 13 residues. Looked up from germline, CDR1 is MNHEY and CDR2 is SMNVEV (reference sequence). This CDR3 is CASSPGGFNGYTF. The CDR3 coding sequence is TGTGCCAGCAGCCCAGGGGGCTTTAATGGCTACACCTTC.

In this sample, this clonotype turned up a few times. The chain couples TRBV5-8 to TRBJ1-2; D is undetermined. The CDR3 spans 12 residues. V lost 4 bases and J lost 7, with 11 bases in between. Germline values: CDR1 SGHTS, CDR2 YDEGEE. CDR3 region: CASSPDRSGYTF. The CDR3 nucleotides read TGTGCCAGCAGCCCCGATAGAAGTGGCTACACCTTC.

The chain employs TRBV2 and TRBJ2-3; 10 nucleotides line up with TRBD2. The trim removed 7 bases at V and 3 bases at J, leaving 7 bases unmatched. Germline V gives CDR1 SNHLY, CDR2 FYNNEI. The CDR3 covers 15 residues. The CDR3 DNA sequence: TGTGCCAGCAACCCTTCTAGCGGGAGTACAGATACGCAGTATTTT. Its protein product is CASNPSSGSTDTQYF.

This clonotype was counted ten times or more. The chain has TRBV28 and TRBJ2-7; 12 bases align to TRBD2. Losses at the gene ends were 0 bases for V and 5 bases for J; bases not matched to a gene: 8. This CDR3 spans 17 amino acids. Germline CDR1 is MDHEN and CDR2 is SYDVKM. CDR3 DNA: TGTGCCAGCAGTTTATGGACTAGCGGGAGTGTACTCCACGAGCAGTACTTC. Its translation: CASSLWTSGSVLHEQYF.